Presented here are 28 T cell receptor beta chains from one specimen sequenced in a study of shared clonotypes between healthy human individuals. Terminally differentiated effector memory CD45RA+ cells were excluded by CCR7 positive selection of CD45RO-negative cells. Sequencing was performed with immunoSEQ multiplex PCR; in TCRdb, only in-frame clones are kept and a portion is missing. The table shows 500,000 to 700,000 clones, with approximately 95% occurring only once. The sequenced sample was naive CD8+ T cells sorted from blood. The receptor source for this set is a woman between 25 and 40 years old in good health.

The rearrangement links TRBV29-1 to TRBJ1-2; D unclear. Germline-derived CDR1 and CDR2 are SQVTM and ANQGSEA. Trimming cost V 2 bases and J 4 bases, with 8 bases left between them. The CDR3 contains 12 residues. The CDR3 is CSVEPRSYGYTF. Here the CDR3 DNA reads TGCAGCGTTGAACCTCGGTCCTATGGCTACACCTTC. Supplemented by reference TRBV29-1 and TRBJ1-2, the full variable domain reads SAVISQKPSRDICQRGTSLTIQCQVDSQVTMMFWYRQQPGQSLTLIATANQGSEATYESGFVIDKFPISRPNLTFSTLTVSNMSPEDSSIYLCSVEPRSYGYTFGSGTRLTVV.

This clone was counted once. The rearrangement uses TRBV7-9 and TRBJ1-2; D unresolved. This CDR3 spans 15 amino acids. The ends were cut back, 1 base at V and 2 bases at J, with 11 bases in the middle. Germline loops: CDR1 SEHNR, CDR2 FQNEAQ (reference sequence). CDR3 coding DNA: TGTGCCAGCAGCTTAGGAGTGACAAGGAACTATGGCTACACCTTC. This codes for CASSLGVTRNYGYTF.

V and J are TRBV19 and TRBJ1-5, with TRBD1 matching 7 bases. The ends lost 5 bases at V and 0 bases at J; junction bases unmatched: 4. Germline V lookup: CDR1 LNHDA, CDR2 SQIVND (reference sequence). The CDR3 contains 15 residues. The CDR3 DNA reads as TGTGCCAGTAGTCCAGGGGGATATAGCAATCAGCCCCAGCATTTT. This encodes CASSPGGYSNQPQHF.

V gene TRBV4-1 combines with J gene TRBJ2-3, with D possibly called TRBD1 or TRBD2 (5 bases each). The length of the CDR3 is 17 residues. Trimming shortened V by 1 base and J by 0 bases, and 14 bases separated the two germline ends. Germline V gives CDR1 MGHRA, CDR2 YSYEKL. CDR3: CASSQGQIWTSTDTQYF. CDR3 in DNA: TGCGCCAGCAGCCAAGGACAGATCTGGACTAGCACAGATACGCAGTATTTT.

The chain links TRBV18 to TRBJ2-3; 9 bases line up with TRBD1. The CDR3 sequence is 16 residues long. With 3 bases clipped from V and 5 bases from J, the junction kept 9 bases outside the gene matches. The germline V gene has CDR1 KGHSH and CDR2 LQKENI. For the CDR3, the DNA is TGTGCCAGCTCACCCAAAACAGGGGGCGCCGGAGATACGCAGTATTTT. Translating it yields CASSPKTGGAGDTQYF. Combining the CDR3 with reference TRBV18 and TRBJ2-3 gives the whole variable domain NAGVMQNPRHLVRRRGQEARLRCSPMKGHSHVYWYRQLPEEGLKFMVYLQKENIIDESGMPKERFSAEFPKEGPSILRIQQVVRGDSAAYFCASSPKTGGAGDTQYFGPGTRLTVL.

The V call is TRBV2, the J call TRBJ1-2, with TRBD1 matching 7 bases. This CDR3 spans 16 amino acids. J gave up 8 bases and V 0 bases, and 12 bases lay outside the gene matches. Per germline, CDR1 SNHLY and CDR2 FYNNEI. This chain's CDR3 is CASSEARDSRNLGYTF. CDR3 coding DNA: TGTGCCAGCAGTGAAGCGCGGGACAGCCGCAATCTGGGCTACACCTTC.

This rearrangement joins TRBV7-2 to TRBJ2-5; D not certain. The assigned J gene may be wrong: the sequence end matches TRBJ2-7 better. The germline gives CDR1 SGHTA, CDR2 FQGNSA. This CDR3 spans 13 amino acids. The CDR3 here is CASSLDLSYEQYF. CDR3 in DNA: TGTGCCAGCAGCTTAGACCTCTCATACGAGCAGTACTTC.

The chain couples TRBV15 to TRBJ2-3; D is uncertain. V lost 0 bases and J lost 0, with 10 bases in between. This CDR3 has 16 residues. Germline V gene data show CDR1 as LNHNV and CDR2 as YYDKDF (reference sequence). CDR3 loop: CATSRDNELSTDTQYF. As DNA, the CDR3 is TGTGCCACCAGCAGAGATAACGAACTAAGCACAGATACGCAGTATTTT.

This chain uses TRBV6-5 with TRBJ1-6, with 8 bases fitting TRBD1. The V and J ends lost 2 bases and 6 bases, in that order; junction bases with no gene match: 0. Germline V gene data show CDR1 as MNHEY and CDR2 as SVGAGI. There are 14 residues in the CDR3. CDR3 in DNA: TGTGCCAGCAGTTACGGACAGGGTAATTCACCCCTCCACTTT. This translates into CASSYGQGNSPLHF.

This chain connects TRBV29-1 to TRBJ2-7; 10 positions match TRBD2. J was trimmed by 7 bases and V by 3 bases; bases with no gene match: 15. Germline assignment: CDR1 SQVTM and CDR2 ANQGSEA. This CDR3 contains 16 residues. CDR3 residues: CSVEGAAGLAVYEQYF. The CDR3 DNA reads TGCAGCGTTGAGGGGGCAGCAGGACTAGCGGTTTATGAGCAGTACTTC.

The V call is TRBV6-1, the J call TRBJ1-2; D is unresolved. Trimming cost V 1 base and J 8 bases, with 17 bases left between them. The CDR3 is 15 residues long. Germline assignment: CDR1 MNHNS and CDR2 SASEGT. DNA for the CDR3: TGTGCCAGCAGTGAAGGTGGGGTTATTGGTTGGGGCTACACCTTC. As protein: CASSEGGVIGWGYTF.

The CDR3 sequence: CASSTPGWVYGYTF. DNA of the CDR3: TGTGCCAGTAGCACGCCAGGTTGGGTCTATGGCTACACCTTC. The chain employs TRBV19 and TRBJ1-2; D uncertain. The CDR3 runs 14 residues. V was cut by 6 bases and J by 4 bases, with 15 bases left in between. The V gene's germline CDR1 is LNHDA and CDR2 SQIVND (reference sequence).

CDR3: CASSDDGDEQFF. The DNA of the CDR3 is TGTGCCAGCAGTGATGATGGGGATGAGCAGTTCTTC. J is TRBJ2-1 and V is TRBV2; no reliable D call. Germline assignment: CDR1 SNHLY and CDR2 FYNNEI. The CDR3 contains 12 residues. V was shortened by 3 bases and J by 8 bases, with 8 bases between the two germline ends.

V is TRBV20-1 and J is TRBJ2-2; D ambiguous. V was trimmed by 5 bases and J by 3 bases, leaving 4 bases between them. The CDR3 runs to 11 residues. The germline V gene encodes CDR1 DFQATT and CDR2 SNEGSKA (reference sequence). CDR3 loop: CSAPYTGELFF. In DNA, the CDR3 is TGCAGTGCTCCTTACACCGGGGAGCTGTTTTTT.

The chain has TRBV2 and TRBJ1-2; TRBD1 matches at 8 bases. The germline CDR1 and CDR2 sequences are SNHLY and FYNNEI. The CDR3 runs to 13 residues. V lost 9 bases, J lost 2 bases, and 5 bases stayed unmatched. This CDR3 reads CARGQAKNYGYTF. CDR3 coding DNA: TGTGCCAGGGGACAGGCAAAAAACTATGGCTACACCTTC.

The chain has TRBV15 and TRBJ1-2, with D perhaps TRBD1 (5 bases). The V end was cut by 6 bases, the J end by 1 base, with 9 bases between. The CDR3 contains 13 residues. Germline V gene lookup returns CDR1 LNHNV and CDR2 YYDKDF (reference sequence). CDR3 loop: CATSPDINYGYTF. CDR3 coding DNA: TGTGCCACCAGTCCGGACATTAACTATGGCTACACCTTC.

The chain couples TRBV4-1 to TRBJ2-3, with D unclear. From germline, CDR1 is MGHRA and CDR2 YSYEKL. The CDR3 is 16 amino acids. V was cut by 1 base and J by 1 base, with 12 bases left in between. CDR3 protein: CASSQVGELGTDTQYF. CDR3 coding DNA: TGCGCCAGCAGCCAAGTCGGCGAGTTGGGCACAGATACGCAGTATTTT.

A word on this clone: This sample includes further DNA sequences coding for the same CDR3. The chain has TRBV28 and TRBJ1-1; D call uncertain. Trimming took off 2 bases at V and 1 base at J, with 8 bases between the two ends. The CDR3 has 14 residues. CDR1 is MDHEN, CDR2 SYDVKM, per germline. CDR3 amino acids: CASSLRMENTEAFF. The CDR3 DNA reads TGTGCCAGCAGTTTAAGAATGGAGAACACTGAAGCTTTCTTT.

This sequence joins TRBV5-4 and TRBJ1-2; a weak D match, TRBD1 (5 bases). The CDR3 extends over 14 amino acids. V was trimmed by 1 base and J by 5 bases, leaving 12 bases between them. Looked up from germline, CDR1 is SGHNT and CDR2 is YYREEE (reference sequence). CDR3 residues: CASSLWGGSYGYTF. The CDR3 DNA reads TGTGCCAGCAGCTTGTGGGGGGGATCGTATGGCTACACCTTC.

This chain links TRBV25-1 with TRBJ2-7, with 8 bases identical to TRBD2. The CDR3 loop spans 14 amino acids. CDR1 and CDR2 (germline): MGHDK, SYGVNS. V shed 3 bases and J 7 bases; nucleotides not matched to a gene: 8. CDR3 DNA sequence: TGTGCCAGCAGTGATCAGCGGGAGTCGAAGGAGCAGTACTTC. Its protein is CASSDQRESKEQYF.

V usage is TRBV28 and J usage is TRBJ1-1; D is unclear. Trimming removed 6 bases from V and 11 bases from J, with 22 bases in between. This CDR3 contains 14 residues. Germline CDR1 and CDR2: MDHEN and SYDVKM. CDR3 amino acids: CASRKPDPNGEAFF. The CDR3 DNA sequence: TGTGCCAGCAGAAAACCGGACCCGAATGGGGAGGCTTTCTTT.

The chain has TRBV29-1 and TRBJ2-3, with 9 bases matching TRBD2. In germline, CDR1 is SQVTM, CDR2 ANQGSEA. The CDR3 runs to 17 residues. V trimming: 3 bases; J trimming: 2 bases; junction bases outside the gene matches: 12. This CDR3 reads CSVDEWELAGPTDTQYF. For the CDR3, the DNA is TGCAGCGTTGACGAATGGGAGCTAGCGGGACCCACAGATACGCAGTATTTT.

This sequence joins TRBV5-6 and TRBJ1-5, with TRBD1 identical over 7 bases. CDR1 and CDR2 (germline): SGHDT, YYEEEE. With 5 bases clipped from V and 5 bases from J, the junction kept 13 bases outside the gene matches. The CDR3 is 16 residues long. CDR3 DNA sequence: TGTGCCAGCAGTCCCTGGGACAGTAGATTCGATCAGCCCCAGCATTTT. Translation: CASSPWDSRFDQPQHF.

The chain recombines TRBV19 with TRBJ2-1; 7 nucleotides line up with TRBD2. Germline assignment: CDR1 LNHDA and CDR2 SQIVND (reference sequence). This CDR3 contains 19 residues. J was trimmed by 0 bases and V by 3 bases; bases with no gene match: 14. The CDR3, as DNA: TGTGCCAGTAGTATGGTCCCCAGGTTCGGGGGGAGCTCCTACAATGAGCAGTTCTTC. The encoded protein is CASSMVPRFGGSSYNEQFF.

This chain connects TRBV2 to TRBJ2-1, with D perhaps TRBD2 (6 bases). Germline V lookup: CDR1 SNHLY, CDR2 FYNNEI. The CDR3 consists of 15 residues. V was cut by 5 bases and J by 0 bases, with 11 bases left in between. This CDR3 is CASSSTGSSYNEQFF. CDR3 DNA: TGTGCCAGCAGTTCAACCGGGAGCTCCTACAATGAGCAGTTCTTC.

The V gene is TRBV28, the J gene TRBJ1-1; the match to TRBD1 covers 8 bases. V shed 5 bases, J shed 0 bases, and the junction held 8 bases outside the gene matches. This CDR3 region has 16 residues. CDR1 is MDHEN and CDR2 is SYDVKM in the germline V gene. The CDR3 sequence: CASSPRTGTMNTEAFF. DNA of the CDR3: TGTGCCAGCAGTCCCCGGACAGGGACCATGAACACTGAAGCTTTCTTT.

This chain uses TRBV18 with TRBJ2-5; D gene unclear. CDR1 KGHSH and CDR2 LQKENI come from the germline V gene. There are 13 residues in the CDR3. V was pared by 6 bases and J by 7 bases, with 15 bases between. The CDR3 DNA reads as TGTGCCAGCTCGCAGAATGACCTAGGGACCCAGTACTTC. This sequence encodes CASSQNDLGTQYF.

The chain recombines TRBV6-1 with TRBJ2-7; D call uncertain. Trimming shortened V by 4 bases and J by 0 bases, and 10 bases separated the two germline ends. CDR1 and CDR2 from the germline V gene are MNHNS and SASEGT. CDR3 length: 14 amino acids. The CDR3: CASSAVGLSYEQYF. The CDR3 coding sequence is TGTGCCAGCAGTGCAGTAGGGCTCTCCTACGAGCAGTACTTC.